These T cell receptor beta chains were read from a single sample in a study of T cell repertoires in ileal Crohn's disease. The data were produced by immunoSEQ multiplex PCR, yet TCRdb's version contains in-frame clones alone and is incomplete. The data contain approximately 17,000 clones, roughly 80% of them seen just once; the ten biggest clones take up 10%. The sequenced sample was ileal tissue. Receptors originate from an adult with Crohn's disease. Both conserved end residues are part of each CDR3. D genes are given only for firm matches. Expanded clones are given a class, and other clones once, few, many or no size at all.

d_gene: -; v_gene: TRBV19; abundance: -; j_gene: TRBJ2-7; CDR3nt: TGTGCCAGTAGTATCTCACAGGCGGCCGGGGGCGAGCAGTACTTC; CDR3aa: CASSISQAAGGEQYF
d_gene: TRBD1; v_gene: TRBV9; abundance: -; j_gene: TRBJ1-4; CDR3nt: TGTGCCAGCAGCGCCGGGACAGGGGTCGAAAAACTGTTTTTT; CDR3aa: CASSAGTGVEKLFF
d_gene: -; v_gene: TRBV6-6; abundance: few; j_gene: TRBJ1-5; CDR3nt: TGTGCCAGCAGTTTTGGACAGAATCAGCCCCAGCATTTT; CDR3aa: CASSFGQNQPQHF
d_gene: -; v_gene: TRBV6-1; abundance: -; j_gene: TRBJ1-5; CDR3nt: TGTGCCAGCAGTGAAGCGCTTCTGACGAGGAATCAGCCCCAGCATTTT; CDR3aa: CASSEALLTRNQPQHF
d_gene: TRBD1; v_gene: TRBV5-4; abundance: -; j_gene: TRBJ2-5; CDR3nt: TGTGCCAGCAGCCCGGACAGGGGACGGGGGACCCAGTACTTC; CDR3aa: CASSPDRGRGTQYF
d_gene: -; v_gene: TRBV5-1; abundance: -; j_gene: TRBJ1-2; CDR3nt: TGCGCCAGCAGCTTGGTGAGCGAATATGGCTACACCTTC; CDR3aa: CASSLVSEYGYTF
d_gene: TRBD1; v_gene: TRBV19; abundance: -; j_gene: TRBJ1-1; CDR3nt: TGTGCCAGCCGGGACAGGATTGAAGCTTTCTTT; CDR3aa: CASRDRIEAFF
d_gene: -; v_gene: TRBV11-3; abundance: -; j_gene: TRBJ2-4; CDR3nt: TGTGCCAGCAGCCCACAGGGCGCGGGGGACATTCAGTACTTC; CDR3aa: CASSPQGAGDIQYF
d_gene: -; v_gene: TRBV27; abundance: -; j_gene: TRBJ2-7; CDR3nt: TGTGCCAGCAGTATCCGACAGAGCTACGAGCAGTACTTC; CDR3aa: CASSIRQSYEQYF
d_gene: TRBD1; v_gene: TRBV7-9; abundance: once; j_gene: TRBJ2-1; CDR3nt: TGTGCCAGCAGCTTAGGGCAGGGGGTGAGCTCCTACAATGAGCAGTTCTTC; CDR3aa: CASSLGQGVSSYNEQFF
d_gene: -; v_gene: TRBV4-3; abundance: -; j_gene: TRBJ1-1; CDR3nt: TGCGCCAGCAGCCAAGCTGGGGGGGGAACTGAAGCTTTCTTT; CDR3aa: CASSQAGGGTEAFF
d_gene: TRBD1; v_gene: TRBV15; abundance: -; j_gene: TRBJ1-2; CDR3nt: TGTGCCACCAGCAGAAGGGACAGGGGAGATGGCTACACCTTC; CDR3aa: CATSRRDRGDGYTF
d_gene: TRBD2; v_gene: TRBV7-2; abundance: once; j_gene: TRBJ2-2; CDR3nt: TGTGCCAGCAGCTTAGGGGCTAGCGGGGGCCTGAACACCGGGGAGCTGTTTTTT; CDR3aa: CASSLGASGGLNTGELFF
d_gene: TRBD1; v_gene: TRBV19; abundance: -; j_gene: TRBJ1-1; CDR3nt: TGTGCCAGTAGACTATTCGGGACCCAGGGGGCGAACACTGAAGCTTTCTTT; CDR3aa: CASRLFGTQGANTEAFF
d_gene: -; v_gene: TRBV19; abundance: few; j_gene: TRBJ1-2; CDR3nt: TGTGCCAGTAGCGGACAGTGGAATTATGGCTACACCTTC; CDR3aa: CASSGQWNYGYTF
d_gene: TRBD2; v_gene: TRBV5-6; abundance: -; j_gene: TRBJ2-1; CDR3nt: TGTGCCAGCAAGACTAGCGGGGGGGCCGATGAGCAGTTCTTC; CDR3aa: CASKTSGGADEQFF
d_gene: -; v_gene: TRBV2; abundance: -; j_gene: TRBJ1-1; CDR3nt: TGTGCCAGCATATCCACGGGTCTCCACACTGAAGCTTTCTTT; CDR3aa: CASISTGLHTEAFF
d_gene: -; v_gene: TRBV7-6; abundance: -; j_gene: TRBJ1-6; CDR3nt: TGTGCCAGCAGCACGCAGGGGATGGGTTATAATTCACCCCTCCACTTT; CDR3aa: CASSTQGMGYNSPLHF
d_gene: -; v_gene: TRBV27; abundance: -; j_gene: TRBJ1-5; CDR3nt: TGTGCCAGCAGTTCCCAGGGAGGGGATCAGCCCCAGCATTTT; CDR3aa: CASSSQGGDQPQHF
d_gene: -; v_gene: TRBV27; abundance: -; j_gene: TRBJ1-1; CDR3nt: TGTGCCAGCAGTCTTTCCACGGGTGCGACTGAAGCTTTCTTT; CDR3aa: CASSLSTGATEAFF